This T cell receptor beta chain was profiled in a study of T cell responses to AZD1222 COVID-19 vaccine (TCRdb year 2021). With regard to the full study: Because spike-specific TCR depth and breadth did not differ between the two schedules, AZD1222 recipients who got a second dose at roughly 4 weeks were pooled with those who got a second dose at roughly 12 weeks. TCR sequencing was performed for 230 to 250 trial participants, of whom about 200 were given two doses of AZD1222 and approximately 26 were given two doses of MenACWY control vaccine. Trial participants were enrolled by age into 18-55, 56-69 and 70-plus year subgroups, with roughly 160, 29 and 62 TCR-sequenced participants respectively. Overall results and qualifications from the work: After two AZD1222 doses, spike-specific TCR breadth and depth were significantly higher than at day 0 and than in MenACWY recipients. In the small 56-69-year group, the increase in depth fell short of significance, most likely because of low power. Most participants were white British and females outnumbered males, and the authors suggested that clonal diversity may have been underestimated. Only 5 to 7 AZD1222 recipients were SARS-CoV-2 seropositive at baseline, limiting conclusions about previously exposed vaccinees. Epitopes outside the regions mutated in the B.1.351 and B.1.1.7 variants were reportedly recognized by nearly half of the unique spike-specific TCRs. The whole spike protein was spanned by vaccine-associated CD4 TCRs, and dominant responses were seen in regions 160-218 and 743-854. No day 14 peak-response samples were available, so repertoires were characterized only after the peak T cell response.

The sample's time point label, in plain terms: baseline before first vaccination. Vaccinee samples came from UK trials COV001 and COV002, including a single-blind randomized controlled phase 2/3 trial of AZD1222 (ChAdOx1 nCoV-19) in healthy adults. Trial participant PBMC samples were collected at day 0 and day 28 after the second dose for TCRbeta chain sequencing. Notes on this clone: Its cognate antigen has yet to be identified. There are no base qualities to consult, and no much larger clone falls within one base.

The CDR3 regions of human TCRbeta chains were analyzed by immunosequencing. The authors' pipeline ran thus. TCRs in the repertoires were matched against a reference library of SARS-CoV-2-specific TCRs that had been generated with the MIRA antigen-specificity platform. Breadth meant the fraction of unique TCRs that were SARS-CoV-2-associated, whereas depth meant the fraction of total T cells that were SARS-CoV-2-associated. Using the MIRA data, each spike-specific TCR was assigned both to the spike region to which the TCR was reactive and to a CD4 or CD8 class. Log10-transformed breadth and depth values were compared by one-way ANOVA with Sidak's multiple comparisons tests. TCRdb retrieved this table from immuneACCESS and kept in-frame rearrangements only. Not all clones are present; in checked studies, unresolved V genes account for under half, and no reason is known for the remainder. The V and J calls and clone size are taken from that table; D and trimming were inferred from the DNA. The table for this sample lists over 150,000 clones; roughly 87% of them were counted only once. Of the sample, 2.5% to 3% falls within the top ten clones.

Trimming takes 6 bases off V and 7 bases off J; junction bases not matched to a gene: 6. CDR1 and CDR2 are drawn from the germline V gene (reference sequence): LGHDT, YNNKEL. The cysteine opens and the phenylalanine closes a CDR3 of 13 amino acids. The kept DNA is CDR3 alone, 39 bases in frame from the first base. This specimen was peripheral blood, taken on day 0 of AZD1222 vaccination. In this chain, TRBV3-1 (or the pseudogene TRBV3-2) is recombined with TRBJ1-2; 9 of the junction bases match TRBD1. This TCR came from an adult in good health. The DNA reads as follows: TGTGCCAGCAGACTGACAGGGGGGGGTGGCTACACCTTC. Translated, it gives CASRLTGGGGYTF.